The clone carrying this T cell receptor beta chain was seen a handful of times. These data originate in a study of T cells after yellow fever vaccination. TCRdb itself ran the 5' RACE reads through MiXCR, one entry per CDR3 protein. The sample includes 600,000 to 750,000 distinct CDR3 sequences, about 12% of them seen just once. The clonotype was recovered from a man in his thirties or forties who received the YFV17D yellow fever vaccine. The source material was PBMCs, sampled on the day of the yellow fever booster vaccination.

The CDR3 protein is CASRSGPYGYTF. The CDR3 DNA is TGTGCCAGTAGGTCGGGACCTTATGGCTACACCTTC. The J gene is TRBJ1-2, the V gene TRBV19, with D possibly TRBD1 on 5 matching bases. Germline V gene data show CDR1 as LNHDA and CDR2 as SQIVND (reference sequence). V lost 6 bases and J 5 bases, leaving 10 bases between the germline ends. The CDR3 length is 12 residues.